This T cell receptor (beta chain) was captured by sequencing in a study of shared clonotypes between healthy human individuals. This CDR3 has 15 residues. Trimming removed 2 bases from V and 2 bases from J, with 13 bases in between. The germline CDR1 and CDR2 sequences are ENHRY and SYGVKD. Only in-frame clones appear in the TCRdb table, and some are missing; sequencing was by immunoSEQ multiplex PCR. The sample has about 1 million clones; about 74% are singletons. The sequence was collected from a man aged 18 to 30 in good health. Sequenced material: memory CD4+ T cells sorted from blood. The subset: CD45RA-negative fraction. The V and J genes are TRBV10-3 and TRBJ2-7; unclear D gene. The CDR3 region is CAISEGAITAYEQYF. In DNA, the CDR3 is TGTGCCATCAGTGAGGGCGCCATTACCGCCTACGAGCAGTACTTC.